Listed below are T cell receptor beta chains from one sample, sequenced in a study of regulatory T cells in long-lasting Graves disease. TCRdb called the multiplex PCR reads again in MiXCR, with one record for every CDR3 protein. The profile shows about 220,000 distinct CDR3 sequences, approximately 18% of them singletons. The same sample was also used in a study of T cells in Graves' hyperthyroidism and ophthalmopathy.

The specimen comprised peripheral blood mononuclear cells (PBMCs), sampled at new diagnosis, from a patient treated with antithyroid drugs. These receptors all stem from a woman between 25 and 40 years old with Graves disease. Both conserved end residues are part of each CDR3. The order of the fields is CDR3 DNA, CDR3 protein, V gene, D gene, clone size, J gene. A D gene is named only where the DNA matches it firmly. Size tells how often a clone was seen (once, few, many) or the class of an expanded clone, and some rows leave it out.

TGTGCCAGCTCACCTGGGGATCATCAGCCCCAGCATTTT | CASSPGDHQPQHF | TRBV18 | NA | once | TRBJ1-5
TGTGCCAGCAGTCCCTCCGGGACAGCTGGTGAAAAACTGTTTTTT | CASSPSGTAGEKLFF | TRBV28 | TRBD1 | many | TRBJ1-4
TGTGCCAGCAGTGAACTAACCTCCGGGGAGGAAAAACTGTTTTTT | CASSELTSGEEKLFF | TRBV25-1 | NA | NA | TRBJ1-4
TGTGCCAGCAGTTTATATCCAGGGCTTTCGACTGAAGCTTTCTTT | CASSLYPGLSTEAFF | TRBV27 | NA | few | TRBJ1-1
TGTGCCAGCAGCTGGCCCTTTCCAGATACGCAGTATTTT | CASSWPFPDTQYF | TRBV28 | NA | many | TRBJ2-3
TGTGCCAGCAGGACAGGGGGAGGAGTCGCTGAAGCTTTCTTT | CASRTGGGVAEAFF | TRBV6-1 | TRBD1 | many | TRBJ1-1
TGTGCCAGCAGCTCTACGACAGGGGGGACCTTTGGGTCACCCCTCCACTTT | CASSSTTGGTFGSPLHF | TRBV5-8 | TRBD1 | NA | TRBJ1-6
TGTGCCAGCAGTTTCCCGAACACTGCAACTAATGAAAAACTGTTTTTT | CASSFPNTATNEKLFF | TRBV6-9 | NA | NA | TRBJ1-4
TGTGCCAGCACCGGACTAGCGGGAGCCTACGAGCAGTACTTC | CASTGLAGAYEQYF | TRBV6-2/TRBV6-3 | TRBD2 | many | TRBJ2-7
TGCAGCGCCTACAAGGACACTGAAGCTTTCTTT | CSAYKDTEAFF | TRBV29-1 | NA | many | TRBJ1-1
TGTGCCAGCGTAATCGCCGGGGCCAACGTCCTGACTTTC | CASVIAGANVLTF | TRBV11-2 | NA | NA | TRBJ2-6
TGTGCCAGCAGCTTATTCGGTGTCAACACTGAAGCTTTCTTT | CASSLFGVNTEAFF | TRBV7-8 | NA | many | TRBJ1-1
TGTGCCAGCAGCCAAGATAATATCGGGCTACCTCGTGACAATGAGCAGTTCTTC | CASSQDNIGLPRDNEQFF | TRBV14 | NA | many | TRBJ2-1
TGTGCCAGCAGTTCCCCTAGGAATTCACCCCTCCACTTT | CASSSPRNSPLHF | TRBV12-3/TRBV12-4 | NA | many | TRBJ1-6
TGTGCCAGCAGCCAAGGACTAGCGGGAGGGCTCGAGCAGTACTTC | CASSQGLAGGLEQYF | TRBV3-1 | TRBD2 | NA | TRBJ2-7
TGCAGCGTTGAAGATCTCGGGGGACTCAGCGAGCAGTACTTC | CSVEDLGGLSEQYF | TRBV29-1 | NA | NA | TRBJ2-7
TGTGCCAGCAGCCTCAGACTAGCGGACGAGCAGTACTTC | CASSLRLADEQYF | TRBV7-2 | TRBD2 | many | TRBJ2-7
TGTGCCAGCTCACCACCCGGACACAACTATGGCTACACCTTC | CASSPPGHNYGYTF | TRBV18 | NA | many | TRBJ1-2
TGCAGTGCTAGCAGCTTAGGGGGGTTGGGGAATCAGCCCCAGCATTTT | CSASSLGGLGNQPQHF | TRBV20-1 | NA | many | TRBJ1-5
TGTGCCAGCAGTTTATTAGGAGTTCAGCCCCAGCATTTT | CASSLLGVQPQHF | TRBV28 | NA | NA | TRBJ1-5
TGTGCCAGCAGTTGGGGACAGGCGGACACTGAAGCTTTCTTT | CASSWGQADTEAFF | TRBV3-1 | TRBD1 | many | TRBJ1-1
TGTGCCAAAGAGAAGGGGAGCGGGAGTATGCGTGAGCAGTTCTTC | CAKEKGSGSMREQFF | TRBV2 | TRBD2 | many | TRBJ2-1
TGTGCCAGCAGTGACCCCGGGGGGCGCCGCGAGCAGTACTTC | CASSDPGGRREQYF | TRBV25-1 | NA | many | TRBJ2-7
TGTGCCAGCAGTCCCCCTCTAGGAGGAGCGGGCCGCTCCTACAATGAGCAGTTCTTC | CASSPPLGGAGRSYNEQFF | TRBV12-3/TRBV12-4 | NA | many | TRBJ2-1
TGCAGCGCCGTCGTGCCAGGGGGCGGAGAGACCCAGTACTTC | CSAVVPGGGETQYF | TRBV20-1 | TRBD1 | many | TRBJ2-5
TGTGCCAGCAGATTGACAGGGCCAGATACGCAGTATTTT | CASRLTGPDTQYF | TRBV6-1 | TRBD1 | many | TRBJ2-3
TGTGCCAGCAGTTACTCGGGGGAGAACACTGAAGCTTTCTTT | CASSYSGENTEAFF | TRBV6-5 | NA | many | TRBJ1-1
TGTGCCAGCAGCTTCGGGGGGTCACAGAGCCTACCTCTGTTTTTT | CASSFGGSQSLPLFF | TRBV5-1 | NA | many | TRBJ1-4